The 7 T cell receptor beta chains below all came from one sample that was sequenced in a study of T cell repertoires in cytomegalovirus infection. These receptors' antigens are unknown. MiXCR, run by TCRdb on the reads, gives a single entry per CDR3 protein. The sample includes approximately 470,000 distinct CDR3 sequences, approximately 42% of them seen just once. The source material was cultured PBMCs, sampled from culture after CMV antigen stimulation. Receptors originate from a human donor in good health (CMV status not recorded). Some clones in this sample may be carry-over from other donors' samples.

In this sample, this clonotype turned up a few times. V and J are TRBV7-9 and TRBJ1-2, with D possibly TRBD1 on 6 matching bases. CDR3 size: 15 residues. Germline V gives CDR1 SEHNR, CDR2 FQNEAQ (reference sequence). Trimming shortened V by 5 bases and J by 8 bases, and 21 bases separated the two germline ends. CDR3 nucleotide sequence: TGTGCCAGCAGCCTAGGGGGGGGAGTAAAGATCGGCTACACCTTC. The encoded protein is CASSLGGGVKIGYTF. The full variable domain, rest sourced from reference TRBV7-9 and TRBJ1-2, is DTGVSQNPRHKITKRGQNVTFRCDPISEHNRLYWYRQTLGQGPEFLTYFQNEAQLEKSRLLSDRFSAERPKGSFSTLEIQRTEQGDSAMYLCASSLGGGVKIGYTFGSGTRLTVV.

In its sample, this clonotype was seen a few times. The CDR3: CASSQGASGRPDTQYF. Here the CDR3 DNA reads TGCGCCAGCAGCCAAGGGGCTAGCGGGAGGCCAGATACGCAGTATTTT. The chain joins TRBV4-1 to TRBJ2-3; TRBD2 agrees at 11 bases. The V gene end was trimmed by 1 base and the J gene end by 4 bases; junction bases not matched to a gene: 4. Germline CDR1 reads MGHRA; CDR2 reads YSYEKL. The CDR3 is 16 residues long.

The V and J genes are TRBV20-1 and TRBJ2-5; unclear D gene. The V gene lost 5 bases and the J gene lost 5 bases, with 12 bases spanning the gap. CDR1 and CDR2 from the germline V gene are DFQATT and SNEGSKA (reference sequence). This CDR3 contains 12 residues. The CDR3 here is CSAVLLPETQYF. CDR3 DNA: TGCAGTGCTGTCCTGCTCCCTGAGACCCAGTACTTC.

The rearrangement links TRBV12-3 or TRBV12-4 to TRBJ2-2; D gene ambiguous. The CDR3 sequence is 12 residues long. Deletions cut 3 bases from V and 6 bases from J, with 5 bases between. The CDR3 spells CASSFEAGELFF. As DNA, the CDR3 is TGTGCCAGCAGTTTTGAGGCCGGGGAGCTGTTTTTT.

This clonotype was observed a handful of times. The chain has TRBV12-3 or TRBV12-4 and TRBJ2-3; D gene uncertain. V was clipped by 6 bases and J by 2 bases, with 12 bases between them. The CDR3 has 14 residues. CDR3 bases: TGTGCCAGCAGCTTTAGCAGCTTCACAGATACGCAGTATTTT. It encodes CASSFSSFTDTQYF.

The chain links TRBV4-3 to TRBJ2-1, with D perhaps matching TRBD2 (5 bases). With 1 base removed from V and 4 bases from J, the gap between germline ends came to 11 bases. CDR1 is LGHNA, CDR2 YSLEER, per germline. This CDR3 region has 15 residues. CDR3 DNA sequence: TGCGCCAGCAGCCAAGCAAGCAGACTATACAATGAGCAGTTCTTC. Translated: CASSQASRLYNEQFF.

This clonotype is a singleton in its sample. This chain links TRBV28 with TRBJ2-1; either TRBD1 or TRBD2 may fit D (5 bases each). Between the trimmed V and J ends, which lost 6 bases and 2 bases, there was a span of 17 bases. Germline CDR1 MDHEN, CDR2 SYDVKM. This CDR3 comprises 16 residues. The CDR3 here is CASSPSAGTTYNEQFF. For the CDR3, the DNA is TGTGCCAGCAGCCCAAGCGCCGGGACCACCTACAATGAGCAGTTCTTC.